Following are 14 T cell receptor beta chains from one sample sequenced in a study of shared clonotypes between healthy human individuals. Measured with immunoSEQ multiplex PCR; TCRdb has only the in-frame clones, and not every one. This table holds over a million clones, approximately 78% found once. The sequencing sample was made of memory CD4+ T cells from PBMCs. The subset is: CD45RA-negative fraction. The receptors here all came from a man between 18 and 35 years old in good health. Some clones in this sample may be carry-over from other donors' samples.

Concerning this clone itself: The same CDR3 also results from other DNA sequences found in this sample. The chain uses TRBV7-2 and TRBJ1-1; possible D gene TRBD1, 6 bases. CDR1 is SGHTA, CDR2 FQGNSA, per germline. CDR3 length: 13 residues. V lost 3 bases and J lost 8, with 13 bases in between. The CDR3 nucleotides are TGTGCCAGCAGCTTGGAAGGGGGGGCCGAAGCTTTCTTT. Translating gives CASSLEGGAEAFF.

This clone was detected only a few times. V is TRBV10-3 and J is TRBJ2-1, with 7 bases lining up with TRBD2. CDR3 length: 15 amino acids. The J segment lost 0 bases and the V segment lost 5 bases, leaving 4 bases of the junction unmatched. Germline CDR1 and CDR2: ENHRY and SYGVKD. CDR3 coding DNA: TGTGCCATCAGTTACGGGGGGAGCTCCTACAATGAGCAGTTCTTC. Encoded protein: CAISYGGSSYNEQFF.

This clone was picked up a small number of times. V and J are TRBV2 and TRBJ1-2; D is uncertain. The CDR3 is 12 amino acids. Germline lookup yields CDR1 SNHLY and CDR2 FYNNEI. Trimming removed 4 bases at V and 8 bases at J, with 11 bases between. The CDR3 coding sequence is TGTGCCAGCAGTGTAGGGAAACAAGGCTACACCTTC. It yields the protein CASSVGKQGYTF.

With regard to this clone: Other DNA sequences from this sample encode an identical CDR3 as well. The chain joins TRBV28 to TRBJ2-7; 11 bases line up with TRBD2. The CDR3 has 14 amino acids. V lost 6 bases to trimming and J lost 4 bases; unmatched junction nucleotides: 5. Germline CDR1 MDHEN, CDR2 SYDVKM. The CDR3 region is CASRRTSGFYEQYF. The CDR3 nucleotides are TGTGCCAGCAGGAGGACTAGCGGGTTTTACGAGCAGTACTTC.

The chain carries TRBV19 and TRBJ2-3, with D maybe TRBD2 (5 bases). The length of the CDR3 is 13 residues. Germline lookup yields CDR1 LNHDA and CDR2 SQIVND (reference sequence). V lost 6 bases to trimming and J lost 4 bases, with 11 bases between them. The DNA for the CDR3 is TGTGCCAGTAGCACTAGAGGGCCAGATACGCAGTATTTT. It translates to CASSTRGPDTQYF.

The V and J genes are TRBV29-1 and TRBJ2-3, with 12 bases aligning to TRBD2. The CDR3 has 18 residues. Germline lookup yields CDR1 SQVTM and CDR2 ANQGSEA. Trimming at V came to 4 bases and at J to 0 bases, leaving 11 bases not matched to a gene. The CDR3 DNA follows: TGCAGCGTTGTATCCTTCCCGGGGACTAGCGGGAGCACAGATACGCAGTATTTT. Amino acid sequence: CSVVSFPGTSGSTDTQYF.

V gene TRBV5-1 combines with J gene TRBJ2-2; D not resolved. Trimming pared 1 base from V and 0 bases from J, leaving 7 bases between. Germline CDR1 SGHRS, CDR2 YFSETQ. CDR3 length: 15 amino acids. The CDR3 loop reads CASSLSQPNTGELFF. The CDR3 nucleotides read TGCGCCAGCAGCTTGTCCCAGCCGAACACCGGGGAGCTGTTTTTT. The entire variable domain, with the rest obtained from reference TRBV5-1 and TRBJ2-2, is as follows: KAGVTQTPRYLIKTRGQQVTLSCSPISGHRSVSWYQQTPGQGLQFLFEYFSETQRNKGNFPGRFSGRQFSNSRSEMNVSTLELGDSALYLCASSLSQPNTGELFFGEGSRLTVL.

The V gene is TRBV7-2, the J gene TRBJ2-1, with TRBD2 matching 9 bases. Trimming took 6 bases from V and 5 from J; bases not matched to a gene: 8. The CDR3 loop spans 15 amino acids. Germline V CDR1 and CDR2: SGHTA, FQGNSA. CDR3 protein: CASRRTSASNNEQFF. CDR3 nucleotide sequence: TGTGCCAGCAGACGGACTAGCGCGTCGAACAATGAGCAGTTCTTC.

The chain combines TRBV7-8 with TRBJ2-7, with a tentative D call TRBD2 (5 bases). Germline V gene sequence: CDR1 SGHVS, CDR2 FQNEAQ. The CDR3 has 14 amino acids. Trimming shortened V by 3 bases and J by 6 bases, and 15 bases separated the two germline ends. The CDR3 reads CASSLSLAGSEQYF. CDR3 in DNA: TGTGCCAGCAGCTTGTCTCTAGCCGGCAGCGAGCAGTACTTC.

The chain is built from TRBV6-1 and TRBJ2-2, with unresolved D. CDR1 MNHNS and CDR2 SASEGT come from the germline V gene. Trimming took off 2 bases at V and 8 bases at J, with 9 bases between the two ends. The CDR3 is 13 amino acids. The CDR3 loop reads CASSEPLYGELFF. Here the CDR3 DNA reads TGTGCCAGCAGTGAACCGTTGTATGGGGAGCTGTTTTTT.

The CDR3: CASSSGQGSYEQYF. The CDR3 nucleotides read TGTGCCAGCAGCTCGGGACAGGGCTCCTACGAGCAGTACTTC. The chain is built from TRBV11-3 and TRBJ2-7; TRBD1 agrees at 9 bases. From germline, CDR1 is SGHNT and CDR2 YENEEA. V lost 4 bases and J lost 0; bases outside the gene matches: 1. The CDR3 is 14 amino acids.

This clone was detected only once. The V call is TRBV6-1, the J call TRBJ1-3; TRBD1 might be the D (6 bases). The CDR3 is 15 amino acids. Germline V gene lookup returns CDR1 MNHNS and CDR2 SASEGT. The V end lost 6 bases, the J end lost 6 bases, and 18 bases lay between the germline ends. Here the CDR3 DNA reads TGTGCCAGCAGGGGAACCGGGACAAGAGAAAACACCATATATTTT. Its translation: CASRGTGTRENTIYF.

V usage is TRBV27 and J usage is TRBJ2-3; D might be TRBD1 or TRBD2, each matching 5 bases. Germline V lookup: CDR1 MNHEY, CDR2 SMNVEV (reference sequence). Trimming stripped 5 bases from V and 2 bases from J, with 14 bases between. The CDR3 loop spans 15 amino acids. In DNA form, the CDR3 reads TGTGCCAGCAGTGAGGGGTGGAACCCCACAGATACGCAGTATTTT. Amino acid sequence: CASSEGWNPTDTQYF.

In its sample, this clone was seen a few times. This same CDR3 is encoded by further DNA sequences in the sample. The DNA of the CDR3 is TGTGCCAGCAGCGTGGCCCGGAACACTGAAGCTTTCTTT. Translation gives CASSVARNTEAFF. The V and J genes are TRBV9 and TRBJ1-1; the D is unclear. This CDR3 is built from 13 residues. Per the germline V gene, CDR1 is SGDLS and CDR2 is YYNGEE. V shed 2 bases and J shed 1 base, with 6 bases lying between them.